This record concerns one TCR beta chain sequence. This specimen belongs to a study of T cells after yellow fever vaccination. The germline V gene encodes CDR1 SGHNT and CDR2 YYREEE (reference sequence). The V segment lost 4 bases and the J segment 5 bases; nucleotides outside the gene matches: 7. The length of the CDR3 is 14 residues. Each CDR3 protein is one row after TCRdb ran MiXCR on the 5' RACE reads. This table holds about 120,000 distinct CDR3 sequences, about 7% found once. The receptor's source is a man aged 18 to 29 who received the YFV17D yellow fever vaccine. The V and J genes are TRBV5-4 and TRBJ2-7; TRBD1 agrees at 9 bases. Sequencing was performed on CD4+ T cells sorted from PBMCs, taken around 45 days after the first yellow fever vaccination. The CDR3 reads CASSHAGQGDEQYV. The CDR3 DNA is TGTGCCAGCAGCCATGCGGGACAGGGTGACGAGCAGTACGTC.